These T cell receptor beta chains were read from a single sample in a study of blood T cell repertoires in COVID-19. Clones were sequenced by immunoSEQ multiplex PCR, and TCRdb holds only the in-frame ones, with some missing. The sample holds approximately 200,000 clones, approximately 85% seen once. Sample: PBMCs or T cells enriched from blood (not recorded which). These receptors were collected from a man in his forties who had recovered from COVID-19. Each CDR3 is given with its conserved first and last residue. A D gene is named only where the DNA matches it firmly. Rows give clone size only sometimes, using once, few, many, or a class for an expanded clone.

j_call,d_call,clone_size,v_call,cdr3_nt,cdr3_aa
TRBJ2-2,TRBD1,NA,TRBV7-2,TGTGCCAGCAGCTTGAGACAGGGGGCCGCCGGGGAGCTGTTTTTT,CASSLRQGAAGELFF
TRBJ2-1,TRBD1,NA,TRBV7-2,TGTGCCAGCAGCTTAGCACAGGGGGCCCGTGAGCAGTTCTTC,CASSLAQGAREQFF
TRBJ1-1,TRBD1,NA,TRBV30,TGTGCCTGGACCTCCTCAGGGGGGTATCGCACTGAAGCTTTCTTT,CAWTSSGGYRTEAFF
TRBJ1-3,NA,NA,TRBV19,TGTGCCAGTAGTATCGGAGGTCTATCTGGAAACACCATATATTTT,CASSIGGLSGNTIYF
TRBJ2-7,NA,NA,TRBV28,TGTGCCAGCAGTCCCCCCAGGGATTACCTCTACGAGCAGTACTTC,CASSPPRDYLYEQYF
TRBJ2-1,TRBD1,NA,TRBV11-2,TGTGCCAGCAGCTACAGACGAGGGACAGGGCAGCATGAGCAGTTCTTC,CASSYRRGTGQHEQFF
TRBJ2-5,NA,NA,TRBV5-4,TGTGCCAGCAGCTGGCGGGGCGGTGAGACCCAGTACTTC,CASSWRGGETQYF
TRBJ2-7,TRBD2,NA,TRBV2,TGTGCCAGCAGTGGGACTAGCGGGAGTTTGAACGAGCAGTACTTC,CASSGTSGSLNEQYF
TRBJ1-3,NA,NA,TRBV11-2,TGTGCCAGCAGCTTCTCCGGGGATGTATCTGGAAACACCATATATTTT,CASSFSGDVSGNTIYF
TRBJ1-1,TRBD1,few,TRBV4-1,TGCGCCAGCAGCCAAGATTACAGGGGATCGTTGGAAGCTTTCTTT,CASSQDYRGSLEAFF
TRBJ2-5,NA,NA,TRBV28,TGTGCCAGCAGCCGTGGTCTAGAAGTGTACTTC,CASSRGLEVYF
TRBJ2-6,TRBD1,NA,TRBV28,TGTGCCAGCGCCTCCGGGACAGGGATGCCTGGGGCCAACGTCCTGACTTTC,CASASGTGMPGANVLTF
TRBJ2-1,TRBD2,NA,TRBV9,TGTGCCAGCAGCGTCCAACCTAGCGGCCTCTACAATGAGCAGTTCTTC,CASSVQPSGLYNEQFF
TRBJ2-4,TRBD2,NA,TRBV7-2,TGTGCCAGCAGCTTGGCCCTAGCGGGAGGGAGGCAGTACTTC,CASSLALAGGRQYF
TRBJ2-7,NA,once,TRBV18,TGTGCCAGCTCACCATCTTACACATCCTTCTACGAGCAGTACTTC,CASSPSYTSFYEQYF
TRBJ2-1,TRBD2,NA,TRBV6-5,TGTGCCAGCAAATCTAGCGGTAGCCCCTACAATGAGCAGTTCTTC,CASKSSGSPYNEQFF
TRBJ2-7,TRBD1,NA,TRBV18,TGTGCCAGCTCACCAGGGACAGCCGCTACGAAGCAGTACTTC,CASSPGTAATKQYF
TRBJ1-3,TRBD1,NA,TRBV4-2,TGTGCCAGCAGCCAAGGGGACAGTAATGGAAACACCATATATTTT,CASSQGDSNGNTIYF
TRBJ2-2,TRBD2,NA,TRBV11-2,TGTGCCAGCAGGGTAGCGGGAAAAAACACCGGGGAGCTGTTTTTT,CASRVAGKNTGELFF
TRBJ1-6,NA,once,TRBV10-3,TGTGCCATCAGTGGGGGAGAGTATAATTCACCCCTCCACTTT,CAISGGEYNSPLHF
TRBJ1-2,NA,NA,TRBV11-2,TGTGCCAGCAGCTCCTACGCAGGCTACACCTTC,CASSSYAGYTF
TRBJ2-7,TRBD2,NA,TRBV10-3,TGTGCCATCAGTGAAGGTTGGACTAGCGGAAAATACGAGCAGTACTTC,CAISEGWTSGKYEQYF
TRBJ1-3,TRBD1,NA,TRBV4-3,TGCGCCAGCAGCCAAGTACAGGGGAACACCATATATTTT,CASSQVQGNTIYF
TRBJ2-1,NA,NA,TRBV15,TGTGCCACCAGCAGAGATCTTGATAGCGCAGACAATGAGCAGTTCTTC,CATSRDLDSADNEQFF
TRBJ2-1,TRBD2,NA,TRBV20-1,TGCAGTGCTAGTAGCGGGAGTGCGTACAATGAGCAGTTCTTC,CSASSGSAYNEQFF
TRBJ1-1,TRBD1,few,TRBV4-1,TGCGCCAGCAGCCACTTCACAGGGGCCCAAACTGAAGCTTTCTTT,CASSHFTGAQTEAFF
TRBJ2-7,NA,few,TRBV11-2,TGTGCCAGCAGCCCCGATGTCGGCCGGAGCGAGCAGTACTTC,CASSPDVGRSEQYF
TRBJ2-1,NA,NA,TRBV5-1,TGCGCCAGCAGCTTGTCTTACAATGAGCAGTTCTTC,CASSLSYNEQFF
TRBJ2-1,NA,once,TRBV7-9,TGTGCCAGCAGCCCCCTGAGTAACCACTACAATGAGCAGTTCTTC,CASSPLSNHYNEQFF
TRBJ2-5,NA,NA,TRBV6-2/TRBV6-3,TGTGCCAGCAGCCCTGGGCTAGCAGGCCAAGAGACCCAGTACTTC,CASSPGLAGQETQYF
TRBJ2-3,NA,once,TRBV7-3,TGTGCCAGCAGCCCAATCGGAGTGTCAGATACGCAGTATTTT,CASSPIGVSDTQYF
TRBJ2-5,TRBD2,NA,TRBV28,TGTGCCAGCAGTTTTGCAGGGAGGGGTGAGACCCAGTACTTC,CASSFAGRGETQYF
TRBJ1-4,TRBD1,NA,TRBV28,TGTGCCAGCAGACCGGAAACAGGGGTCGCTAATGAAAAACTGTTTTTT,CASRPETGVANEKLFF
TRBJ1-2,TRBD1,NA,TRBV29-1,TGCAGCGTTGGGCAGGGGGATGGCTACACCTTC,CSVGQGDGYTF
TRBJ1-3,NA,NA,TRBV4-2,TGTGCCAGCAGCCAAGATCCGGGGAATGGAAACACCATATATTTT,CASSQDPGNGNTIYF
TRBJ2-7,TRBD1,NA,TRBV7-9,TGTGCCAGCAGCCTCACAGGGGGCCCCGAGCAGTACTTC,CASSLTGGPEQYF
TRBJ2-1,NA,NA,TRBV9,TGTGCCAGCAGCGTTCAGGGTCCCTACAATGAGCAGTTCTTC,CASSVQGPYNEQFF
TRBJ2-1,NA,NA,TRBV10-3,TGTGCCATCAGTGAGTCTTCGGGACTGCTAAACAATGAGCAGTTCTTC,CAISESSGLLNNEQFF
TRBJ1-2,TRBD1,NA,TRBV28,TGTGCCAGCAGTTTTAAAGGGGGCTTATATGGCTACACCTTC,CASSFKGGLYGYTF
TRBJ1-1,NA,NA,TRBV19,TGTGCCAGTTCACCAGGGAGGCGGCTGAACACTGAAGCTTTCTTT,CASSPGRRLNTEAFF
TRBJ2-7,TRBD2,few,TRBV28,TGTGCCAGCAGTTTTCCCGTGGGACTAGCGGGAGATCGGTACGAGCAGTACTTC,CASSFPVGLAGDRYEQYF
TRBJ1-4,TRBD1,once,TRBV27,TGTGCCAGCAGTCGCTTGACAGGGCAGGGGGAAAAACTGTTTTTT,CASSRLTGQGEKLFF
TRBJ1-2,TRBD1,NA,TRBV7-9,TGTGCCATCCTCGACAGGGCTCTATATCATGGCTACACCTTC,CAILDRALYHGYTF
TRBJ1-2,NA,NA,TRBV4-1,TGCGCCAGCAGCCAAGGCGGCGATGGCTACACCTTC,CASSQGGDGYTF
TRBJ2-1,TRBD1,NA,TRBV14,TGTGCCAGCAGCTCCGCCGAGGCAGGGGGCGCCTACAATGAGCAGTTCTTC,CASSSAEAGGAYNEQFF
TRBJ1-2,TRBD1,NA,TRBV5-1,TGCGCCAGCAGCTTAGGGGGACGACAGGGTACTAGGTATGGCTACACCTTC,CASSLGGRQGTRYGYTF
TRBJ2-7,NA,NA,TRBV2,TGTGCCAGCAAGCGGGACACAGCATACGAGCAGTACTTC,CASKRDTAYEQYF
TRBJ2-1,NA,NA,TRBV28,TGTGCCAGCAGTTACGACTACAAGCAGTTCTTC,CASSYDYKQFF
TRBJ2-5,TRBD1,NA,TRBV5-1,TGCGCCAGCAGCTTTCAGGGGGTAGGAGAGACCCAGTACTTC,CASSFQGVGETQYF
TRBJ2-1,NA,NA,TRBV7-2,TGTGCCAGCAGCTTAGAACTAGCTGGTGAGCAGTTCTTC,CASSLELAGEQFF
TRBJ2-1,TRBD2,NA,TRBV10-3,TGTGCCATCAGTGAGTCGACGGGACTAGCGGGAGAAAGTGAGCAGTTCTTC,CAISESTGLAGESEQFF
TRBJ1-4,NA,NA,TRBV9,TGTGCCAGCGCCCAACACGCAACTAATGAAAAACTGTTTTTT,CASAQHATNEKLFF
TRBJ2-1,TRBD2,NA,TRBV27,TGTGCCACCCGCGAATCTTTAGCGGGTGTGTACAATGAGCAGTTCTTC,CATRESLAGVYNEQFF
TRBJ1-4,NA,NA,TRBV7-9,TGTGCCAGCAGCTATGCGGGGGAAAAACTGTTTTTT,CASSYAGEKLFF